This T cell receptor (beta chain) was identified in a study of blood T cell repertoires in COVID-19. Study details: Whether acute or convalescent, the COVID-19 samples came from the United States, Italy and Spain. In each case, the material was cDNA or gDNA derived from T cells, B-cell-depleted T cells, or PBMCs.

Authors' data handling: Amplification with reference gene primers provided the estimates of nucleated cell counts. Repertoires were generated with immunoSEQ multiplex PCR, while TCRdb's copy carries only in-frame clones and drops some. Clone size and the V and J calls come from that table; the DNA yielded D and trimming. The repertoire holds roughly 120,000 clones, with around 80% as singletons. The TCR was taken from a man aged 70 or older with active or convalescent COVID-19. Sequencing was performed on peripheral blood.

The CDR3 DNA is TGCGCCAGCAGCGGGACCGGGACAGGGGGCACTGAAGCTTTCTTT. Protein product: CASSGTGTGGTEAFF. The chain is built from TRBV5-1 and TRBJ1-1, with TRBD1 matching 11 bases. From germline, CDR1 is SGHRS and CDR2 YFSETQ. Trimming at V came to 4 bases and at J to 4 bases, leaving 6 bases not matched to a gene. This CDR3 region has 15 residues.